These 28 T cell receptor beta chains were all obtained from the same sample, sequenced in a study of blood T cells in healthy people across ages. PCR was performed a second time for about 7 to 12 cycles using a sample-barcoded 5' primer and a J-beta primer mix. In TCRdb, the 5' RACE reads were re-called with MiXCR into one record per CDR3 protein. The sample holds about 800,000 distinct CDR3 sequences, around 25% seen once. These same records also appear under a second study, on T cells of mothers and their children.

Specimen: blood. The receptor set was obtained from a boy younger than 18 in good health.

This clonotype was observed a few times. V gene TRBV24-1 combines with J gene TRBJ2-1; a weak D match, TRBD1 (5 bases). The CDR3 extends over 17 amino acids. Germline CDR1 reads KGHDR; CDR2 reads SFDVKD. Trimming removed 1 base at V and 0 bases at J, with 12 bases between. This chain's CDR3 is CATSDFPGLGSYNEQFF. DNA for the CDR3: TGTGCCACCAGTGATTTTCCAGGGTTGGGCTCCTACAATGAGCAGTTCTTC.

This clonotype has only one observation. The chain recombines TRBV12-3 or TRBV12-4 with TRBJ2-5, with 9 bases fitting TRBD1. The CDR3 extends over 16 amino acids. V gave up 6 bases and J gave up 6 bases; unmatched junction bases: 14. CDR3 DNA sequence: TGTGCCAGCAGCTCCTGGGACAGGGAAAGGCTACAGACCCAGTACTTC. This encodes CASSSWDRERLQTQYF.

This clonotype was counted a few times. V is TRBV7-9 and J is TRBJ1-1, with TRBD1 matching 12 bases. Germline assignment: CDR1 SEHNR and CDR2 FQNEAQ (reference sequence). This CDR3 contains 17 residues. V lost 6 bases, J lost 1 base, and 9 bases stayed unmatched. The CDR3: CASRSGTGGTGNTEAFF. The CDR3, as DNA: TGTGCCAGCAGATCCGGGACAGGGGGCACCGGGAACACTGAAGCTTTCTTT.

There are a few counts of this clonotype. V and J are TRBV12-3 or TRBV12-4 and TRBJ1-2, with D perhaps matching TRBD1 (6 bases). The CDR3 is 14 residues long. With 4 bases removed from V and 13 bases from J, the gap between germline ends came to 22 bases. The CDR3 protein is CASSSAPTGGTCTF. The CDR3 DNA reads TGTGCCAGCAGTTCCGCCCCGACAGGTGGAACCTGCACCTTC.

V is TRBV28 and J is TRBJ2-1, with TRBD2 matching over 12 bases. The DNA matches TRBJ2-7 better at its end, which makes the J call doubtful. The CDR3 is 20 amino acids. Germline V lookup: CDR1 MDHEN, CDR2 SYDVKM. This CDR3 is CASSWGITAMTSGSSWEQYF. The CDR3 nucleotides are TGTGCCAGCAGCTGGGGGATCACAGCGATGACTAGCGGGAGTTCGTGGGAGCAGTACTTC.

This clonotype was seen ten or more times. V usage is TRBV20-1 and J usage is TRBJ2-5, with D possibly TRBD2 on 5 matching bases. Trimming pared 6 bases from V and 9 bases from J, leaving 14 bases between. Germline CDR1 reads DFQATT; CDR2 reads SNEGSKA (reference sequence). CDR3 length: 11 residues. CDR3 region: CSANDGVSQYF. The CDR3 DNA reads TGCAGTGCAAACGACGGGGTGTCCCAGTACTTC.

V usage is TRBV11-2 and J usage is TRBJ1-4, with 8 nucleotides matching TRBD1. The germline CDR1 and CDR2 sequences are SGHAT and FQNNGV. The CDR3 is 15 residues long. With 5 bases clipped from V and 8 bases from J, the junction kept 10 bases outside the gene matches. The CDR3: CASSPRGQPWEKLFF. For the CDR3, the DNA is TGTGCCAGCAGCCCCAGGGGGCAACCCTGGGAAAAACTGTTTTTT.

The V call is TRBV2, the J call TRBJ1-4, with 10 bases fitting TRBD1. There are 15 residues in the CDR3. The V segment lost 7 bases and the J segment 8 bases; nucleotides outside the gene matches: 10. The germline V gene encodes CDR1 SNHLY and CDR2 FYNNEI. The CDR3 bases are TGTGCCAGCAATTCGCGGGGACAGGGGCGCGAAAAACTGTTTTTT. The encoded protein is CASNSRGQGREKLFF. Full variable domain (remainder filled in from reference TRBV2 and TRBJ1-4): EPEVTQTPSHQVTQMGQEVILRCVPISNHLYFYWYRQILGQKVEFLVSFYNNEISEKSEIFDDQFSVERPDGSNFTLKIRSTKLEDSAMYFCASNSRGQGREKLFFGSGTQLSVL.

This clonotype was seen only a few times. The chain has TRBV30 and TRBJ1-1, with D possibly TRBD1 on 5 matching bases. Trimming took 1 base from V and 1 from J, leaving 10 bases between them. CDR3 length: 14 amino acids. Germline-derived CDR1 and CDR2 are GTSNPN and SVGIG (reference sequence). The CDR3 DNA reads as TGTGCCTGGAGTGGGCCGACAGAGAACACTGAAGCTTTCTTT. It codes for CAWSGPTENTEAFF. Filled out from reference TRBV30 and TRBJ1-1, the complete variable domain reads SQTIHQWPATLVQPVGSPLSLECTVEGTSNPNLYWYRQAAGRGLQLLFYSVGIGQISSEVPQNLSASRPQDRQFILSSKKLLLSDSGFYLCAWSGPTENTEAFFGQGTRLTVV.

The rearrangement links TRBV6-5 to TRBJ2-1, with 12 bases matching TRBD2. The germline CDR1 and CDR2 sequences are MNHEY and SVGAGI. CDR3 length: 15 residues. V was clipped by 7 bases and J by 10 bases; unmatched bases: 11. In DNA form, the CDR3 reads TGTGCCAGCACAGACTGGACTAGCGGGATTAGCGAGCAGTTCTTC. Encoded protein: CASTDWTSGISEQFF.

The gene calls are TRBV11-2 and TRBJ2-7; 9 bases match TRBD2. The CDR3 has 19 amino acids. V lost 1 base, J lost 7 bases, and 20 bases stayed unmatched. Germline CDR1 SGHAT, CDR2 FQNNGV. CDR3 loop: CASSLAGLALRRTLGEQYF. The DNA for the CDR3 is TGTGCCAGCAGCTTAGCCGGACTAGCGCTTCGAAGAACCCTGGGGGAGCAGTACTTC.

This clonotype was counted only a few times. The rearrangement joins TRBV5-5 to TRBJ1-2; D is unclear. The length of the CDR3 is 13 residues. The germline V gene encodes CDR1 SGHKS and CDR2 YYEKEE (reference sequence). Trimming removed 3 bases at V and 5 bases at J, with 11 bases between. The CDR3 nucleotides read TGTGCCAGCAGCTCTACGGACGATTATGGCTACACCTTC. Translation gives CASSSTDDYGYTF.

Details on this clonotype: Sequence at one end of the junction differs from germline and may be a read error. This rearrangement joins TRBV7-9 to TRBJ2-5; weak D call: TRBD1 (6 bases). CDR1 and CDR2 (germline): SEHNR, FQNEAQ (reference sequence). This CDR3 is built from 14 residues. CDR3 bases: TGCGCCAGCATCCTGACCGACAGGTCGGAGACCCAGTACTTC. Protein sequence: CASILTDRSETQYF.

This clonotype has more than one count but fewer than ten. The chain combines TRBV7-2 with TRBJ2-1; D is undetermined. This CDR3 is built from 14 residues. V was cut by 5 bases and J by 0 bases, with 8 bases left in between. Germline V gene lookup returns CDR1 SGHTA and CDR2 FQGNSA. This CDR3 is CASSAMSSYNEQFF. CDR3 DNA: TGTGCCAGCAGCGCTATGAGCTCCTACAATGAGCAGTTCTTC.

The V gene is TRBV11-2, the J gene TRBJ2-2; D tentatively reads TRBD1 or TRBD2 (6 bases each). Trimming shortened V by 5 bases and J by 4 bases, and 17 bases separated the two germline ends. The germline V gene encodes CDR1 SGHAT and CDR2 FQNNGV. The CDR3 runs 16 residues. The CDR3 protein is CASSLREGGITGELFF. CDR3 DNA: TGTGCCAGCAGCCTCCGAGAGGGGGGAATCACCGGGGAGCTGTTTTTT.

The rearrangement joins TRBV7-2 to TRBJ2-1, with 10 bases fitting TRBD2. In germline, CDR1 is SGHTA, CDR2 FQGNSA. The CDR3 is 16 residues long. The trim removed 1 base at V and 9 bases at J, leaving 9 bases unmatched. CDR3 coding DNA: TGTGCCAGCAGCTTAGACAGCGGGGGGGCCTTCACTGAGCAGTTCTTC. Protein product: CASSLDSGGAFTEQFF.

The chain uses TRBV7-9 and TRBJ2-2; 8 bases are shared with TRBD2. With 2 bases clipped from V and 4 bases from J, the junction kept 6 bases outside the gene matches. CDR1 and CDR2 (germline): SEHNR, FQNEAQ (reference sequence). This CDR3 has 16 amino acids. The CDR3 DNA follows: TGTGCCAGCAGCTTACGACTAGCGTGGGCCACCGGGGAGCTGTTTTTT. Translating gives CASSLRLAWATGELFF.

The rearrangement links TRBV5-1 to TRBJ1-1; the match to TRBD1 covers 9 bases. Trimming cost V 4 bases and J 8 bases; bases outside gene matches: 6. The germline V gene has CDR1 SGHRS and CDR2 YFSETQ. There are 13 residues in the CDR3. CDR3 coding DNA: TGCGCCAGCAGCATGGGACAGGGAGACGAAGCTTTCTTT. It is translated as CASSMGQGDEAFF. Based on the CDR3 plus reference TRBV5-1 and TRBJ1-1, the full variable domain is KAGVTQTPRYLIKTRGQQVTLSCSPISGHRSVSWYQQTPGQGLQFLFEYFSETQRNKGNFPGRFSGRQFSNSRSEMNVSTLELGDSALYLCASSMGQGDEAFFGQGTRLTVV.

The chain is built from TRBV7-2 and TRBJ1-1; no firm D call. V lost 10 bases to trimming and J lost 2 bases, with 14 bases between them. The germline gives CDR1 SGHTA, CDR2 FQGNSA. The CDR3 runs 13 residues. The CDR3 region is CATSPSRNTEAFF. The CDR3 bases are TGTGCCACCAGTCCTTCGAGAAACACTGAAGCTTTCTTT.

The V and J genes are TRBV29-1 and TRBJ1-5; 8 bases align to TRBD1. CDR3 length equals 14 residues. CDR1 is SQVTM and CDR2 is ANQGSEA in the germline V gene. With 7 bases clipped from V and 0 bases from J, the junction kept 5 bases outside the gene matches. CDR3 residues: CSAVTGDSNQPQHF. In DNA form, the CDR3 reads TGCAGCGCCGTGACAGGGGATAGCAATCAGCCCCAGCATTTT.

This clonotype turned up a few times. This chain links TRBV5-6 with TRBJ1-6, with D tentatively TRBD1 (5 bases). Germline loops: CDR1 SGHDT, CDR2 YYEEEE. CDR3 length: 14 amino acids. V was cut by 0 bases and J by 8 bases, with 9 bases left in between. CDR3 amino acids: CASSLVQGDSPLHF. The DNA of the CDR3 is TGTGCCAGCAGCTTGGTGCAGGGTGATTCACCCCTCCACTTT.

The sample holds a few counts of this clonotype. The genes are TRBV4-3 and TRBJ2-3, with TRBD2 identical over 9 bases. Losses at the gene ends were 1 base for V and 3 bases for J; bases not matched to a gene: 2. Per germline, CDR1 LGHNA and CDR2 YSLEER. The CDR3 covers 15 residues. CDR3 in DNA: TGCGCCAGCAGCCAAGGACTAGCGGAGACAGATACGCAGTATTTT. Translated, it gives CASSQGLAETDTQYF.

This chain links TRBV28 with TRBJ2-5; 8 bases are a match to TRBD2. The DNA end lines up better with TRBJ2-7; the J call may be wrong. Looked up from germline, CDR1 is MDHEN and CDR2 is SYDVKM. The CDR3 totals 14 residues. CDR3 DNA sequence: TGTGCCAGCAGGCTGCGGGGGGTGATCCACGAGCAGTACTTC. Its protein product is CASRLRGVIHEQYF.

This sequence joins TRBV7-2 and TRBJ1-2; D remains unclear. This CDR3 spans 12 amino acids. V was clipped by 5 bases and J by 5 bases, with 9 bases between them. Germline CDR1 and CDR2: SGHTA and FQGNSA. The CDR3 loop reads CASSVRYYGYTF. Written as DNA, the CDR3 is TGTGCCAGCAGCGTACGGTATTATGGCTACACCTTC.

This clonotype was counted between two and nine times. The V and J genes are TRBV14 and TRBJ2-7; D gene unclear. Trimming removed 2 bases from V and 4 bases from J, with 12 bases in between. CDR1 and CDR2 (germline): SGHDN, FVKESK. CDR3 size: 14 residues. This chain's CDR3 is CASSQTRTGYEQYF. The CDR3 DNA reads as TGTGCCAGCAGCCAAACGAGGACCGGTTACGAGCAGTACTTC.

This clonotype was picked up a small number of times. The rearrangement uses TRBV11-2 and TRBJ2-7; TRBD2 agrees at 9 bases. V trimming: 5 bases; J trimming: 3 bases; junction bases outside the gene matches: 5. Germline V gives CDR1 SGHAT, CDR2 FQNNGV. The CDR3 consists of 14 residues. CDR3 region: CASSLGTSNYEQYF. The CDR3 bases are TGTGCCAGCAGCCTAGGGACTAGCAACTACGAGCAGTACTTC.

This clonotype was seen at least ten times. The chain links TRBV15 to TRBJ2-6, with no clear D. This CDR3 is 15 amino acids long. CDR1 and CDR2 from the germline V gene are LNHNV and YYDKDF (reference sequence). V was clipped by 0 bases and J by 2 bases, with 5 bases between them. The CDR3 DNA sequence: TGTGCCACCAGCAGAGAAGGGACTGGGGCCAACGTCCTGACTTTC. It translates to CATSREGTGANVLTF. Full variable domain (outside the CDR3, taken from reference TRBV15 and TRBJ2-6): DAMVIQNPRYQVTQFGKPVTLSCSQTLNHNVMYWYQQKSSQAPKLLFHYYDKDFNNEADTPDNFQSRRPNTSFCFLDIRSPGLGDTAMYLCATSREGTGANVLTFGAGSRLTVL.

This clonotype was found a few times. The chain recombines TRBV4-3 with TRBJ2-7, with D unclear. CDR3 length: 14 residues. CDR1 and CDR2 (germline): LGHNA, YSLEER. The ends were cut back, 3 bases at V and 0 bases at J, with 9 bases in the middle. The CDR3 reads CASSHGGSSYEQYF. CDR3 nucleotide sequence: TGCGCCAGCAGCCATGGTGGCAGCTCCTACGAGCAGTACTTC.